One sample yielded the 25 T cell receptor beta chains listed below, sequenced in a study of regulatory T cells in long-lasting Graves disease. The time point denotes: persistent/refractory GD, antithyroid drugs over 5 years with positive TRAb. RNA from PBMCs was the source of the TCR library. Construction of the TCR beta libraries employed iRepertoire HTBI primers in conjunction with Arm-PCR of CDR3 regions. TCRdb re-analysed the multiplex PCR reads in MiXCR, keeping a single row per CDR3 protein. The data show hundreds of thousands of distinct CDR3 sequences, less than 25% seen once. Sequencing used peripheral blood mononuclear cells (PBMCs), obtained when the disease was refractory, from a patient treated with antithyroid drugs. Every receptor here comes from a female donor with Graves disease.

The rearrangement joins TRBV29-1 to TRBJ2-5; D call uncertain. CDR3 length equals 14 residues. With 4 bases removed from V and 5 bases from J, the gap between germline ends came to 17 bases. From germline, CDR1 is SQVTM and CDR2 ANQGSEA. The CDR3 bases are TGCAGCGTTGCTCCGGACGTCTTAAGGGAGACCCAGTACTTC. It codes for CSVAPDVLRETQYF.

This clonotype appeared a few times. The V call is TRBV12-3 or TRBV12-4, the J call TRBJ2-5; weak D call: TRBD2 (6 bases). V was trimmed by 2 bases and J by 5 bases, leaving 9 bases between them. CDR3 length: 13 residues. The CDR3, as DNA: TGTGCCAGCAGTTTATGGCTAGCGGAGACCCAGTACTTC. Its translation is CASSLWLAETQYF.

Worth noting for this clonotype: A read error may explain this, as a much larger clone is one base away. Likely a read error: the CDR3 ends without its conserved phenylalanine or tryptophan. V is TRBV27 and J is TRBJ2-7, with TRBD1 as a possible D gene (5 bases). The V end lost 3 bases, the J end lost 5 bases, and 17 bases lay between the germline ends. Looked up from germline, CDR1 is MNHEY and CDR2 is SMNVEV (reference sequence). This CDR3 contains 15 residues. The CDR3 loop is CASSFPRAGVNEQYL. The CDR3 region has the DNA TGTGCCAGCAGTTTTCCCAGGGCTGGCGTCAACGAGCAGTACCTC.

This rearrangement joins TRBV25-1 to TRBJ2-3; 9 nucleotides align to TRBD1. CDR1 MGHDK and CDR2 SYGVNS come from the germline V gene. With 5 bases clipped from V and 4 bases from J, the junction kept 7 bases outside the gene matches. This CDR3 region has 15 residues. The chain's CDR3 is CASSIQGARSDTQYF. The DNA for the CDR3 is TGTGCCAGCAGTATACAGGGGGCGCGCTCAGATACGCAGTATTTT.

This clonotype appeared many times. J is TRBJ1-4 and V is TRBV12-3 or TRBV12-4, with a possible D match to TRBD1 (5 bases). V lost 2 bases and J lost 13, with 17 bases in between. The CDR3 is 14 amino acids. In nucleotides, the CDR3 is TGTGCCAGCAGTTTAAAGGGGACCCCCCAGTCACTGTTTTTT. Translated: CASSLKGTPQSLFF.

A few counts support this clonotype. This chain uses TRBV12-3 or TRBV12-4 with TRBJ1-5; D is unresolved. Trimming cost V 3 bases and J 7 bases, with 10 bases left between them. CDR3 size: 13 residues. In DNA, the CDR3 is TGTGCCAGCAGTTTCAAGCAGCGGCAGCCCCAGCATTTT. Amino acids: CASSFKQRQPQHF.

This sequence joins TRBV9 and TRBJ2-7; D may be TRBD1 (5 bases). The CDR3 extends over 13 amino acids. Trimming pared 7 bases from V and 3 bases from J, leaving 14 bases between. Germline loops: CDR1 SGDLS, CDR2 YYNGEE. The CDR3 DNA follows: TGTGCCAGCGGAAGGGGTTCTGGCTACGAGCAGTACTTC. The encoded protein is CASGRGSGYEQYF.

This clonotype was found a few times. V and J are TRBV6-1 and TRBJ1-5, with 7 bases that match TRBD1. V shed 5 bases and J 0 bases; nucleotides not matched to a gene: 7. The CDR3 is 16 amino acids. Germline lookup yields CDR1 MNHNS and CDR2 SASEGT. CDR3 coding DNA: TGTGCCAGCAGTCCGGGACAGCTTTATAGCAATCAGCCCCAGCATTTT. The encoded protein is CASSPGQLYSNQPQHF.

The rearrangement links TRBV6-1 to TRBJ2-7; D is possibly TRBD1 or TRBD2 (5 bases each). CDR3 length: 13 residues. Germline V lookup: CDR1 MNHNS, CDR2 SASEGT. V gave up 7 bases and J gave up 3 bases, with 13 bases separating them. CDR3 nucleotide sequence: TGTGCCAGCAATGTAGGGACCCTCTACGAGCAGTACTTC. This sequence encodes CASNVGTLYEQYF.

V is TRBV7-2 and J is TRBJ1-2, with 8 bases lining up with TRBD1. The CDR3 covers 17 residues. CDR1 SGHTA and CDR2 FQGNSA come from the germline V gene. After removal of 1 base from V and 4 bases from J, the junction contained 11 bases not matched to a gene. For the CDR3, the DNA is TGTGCCAGCAGCTTAGTTTCTGGGACAGGAGATTCCTATGGCTACACCTTC. This translates into CASSLVSGTGDSYGYTF.

This clonotype was detected many times. The J gene is TRBJ1-2, the V gene TRBV15, with D possibly matching TRBD1 (5 bases). CDR3 length: 16 amino acids. Per germline, CDR1 LNHNV and CDR2 YYDKDF (reference sequence). V gave up 0 bases and J gave up 2 bases, with 13 bases separating them. DNA of the CDR3: TGTGCCACCAGCAGAGAAGGGCAGGGTCGGAACTATGGCTACACCTTC. Its translation is CATSREGQGRNYGYTF.

This clonotype was detected ten times or more. CDR3 in DNA: TGTGCCACCAGTGAAATACTAGCGGGAGTTCGGCAAGAGACCCAGTACTTC. Its translation is CATSEILAGVRQETQYF. This rearrangement joins TRBV24-1 to TRBJ2-5; 11 bases are a match to TRBD2. The CDR3 has 17 amino acids. Looked up from germline, CDR1 is KGHDR and CDR2 is SFDVKD. Losses at the gene ends were 4 bases for V and 2 bases for J; bases not matched to a gene: 8.

This rearrangement joins TRBV11-3 to TRBJ2-2; D is unclear. V dropped 5 bases and J dropped 4 bases, with 8 bases sitting between them. Germline CDR1 and CDR2: SGHNT and YENEEA. The CDR3 spans 13 residues. For the CDR3, the DNA is TGTGCCAGCAGCCCGAGTCCCACCGGGGAGCTGTTTTTT. Translation: CASSPSPTGELFF.

This clonotype was recorded a few times. The V gene is TRBV20-1, the J gene TRBJ2-1, with D tentatively TRBD1 or TRBD2 (6 bases each). The CDR3 length is 16 residues. Germline V gives CDR1 DFQATT, CDR2 SNEGSKA (reference sequence). Trimming left V 0 bases short and J 9 bases short, with 21 bases between. CDR3 protein: CSAREGGALMRSEQFF. Here the CDR3 DNA reads TGCAGTGCTAGAGAGGGGGGCGCGTTGATGAGAAGTGAGCAGTTCTTC.

The chain recombines TRBV7-2 with TRBJ2-3; D is undetermined. The CDR3 is 11 residues long. Per germline, CDR1 SGHTA and CDR2 FQGNSA. V was clipped by 4 bases and J by 6 bases, with 5 bases between them. CDR3 in amino acids: CASSWVDTQYF. CDR3 coding DNA: TGTGCCAGCAGCTGGGTGGATACGCAGTATTTT.

This chain links TRBV20-1 with TRBJ2-7, with D possibly being TRBD1 or TRBD2 (5 bases each). V was cut by 6 bases and J by 0 bases, with 15 bases left in between. Germline-derived CDR1 and CDR2 are DFQATT and SNEGSKA (reference sequence). The CDR3 is made up of 14 amino acids. The CDR3 DNA is TGCAGTGCCGTTGACCGGGACCGCTCCTACGAGCAGTACTTC. Translation gives CSAVDRDRSYEQYF.

This clonotype has a handful of counts. The chain carries TRBV10-3 and TRBJ2-2; TRBD1 agrees at 8 bases. Germline loops: CDR1 ENHRY, CDR2 SYGVKD. J was trimmed by 2 bases and V by 11 bases; bases with no gene match: 7. CDR3 length equals 14 residues. The CDR3 nucleotides are TGTGCCGTTGCGGGACAGGAAAACACCGGGGAGCTGTTTTTT. It yields the protein CAVAGQENTGELFF.

This clonotype was observed at least ten times. Here the CDR3 reads CASSLALATGELFF. The CDR3 nucleotides are TGTGCCAGCAGCTTAGCCTTAGCCACCGGGGAGCTGTTTTTT. The chain is built from TRBV11-2 and TRBJ2-2; D remains ambiguous. Germline CDR1 reads SGHAT; CDR2 reads FQNNGV. The germline V and J ends were trimmed by 1 base and 4 bases, with 7 bases remaining between them. The CDR3 length is 14 residues.

This clonotype was seen at least ten times. The V and J genes are TRBV28 and TRBJ2-7; the D is unclear. Per the germline V gene, CDR1 is MDHEN and CDR2 is SYDVKM. Trimming cost V 3 bases and J 4 bases, with 4 bases left between them. CDR3 length equals 11 residues. CDR3 protein: CASSFRYEQYF. CDR3 nucleotides: TGTGCCAGCAGTTTCCGGTACGAGCAGTACTTC.

This clonotype was seen repeatedly, ten times or more. V is TRBV28 and J is TRBJ2-5; D ambiguous. The CDR3 is 17 amino acids. Trimming took 2 bases from V and 2 from J, leaving 18 bases between them. Looked up from germline, CDR1 is MDHEN and CDR2 is SYDVKM. CDR3 nucleotides: TGTGCCAGCAGTTTACCGGCCACTTTCTCTGTTCAAGAGACCCAGTACTTC. It translates to CASSLPATFSVQETQYF.

A word on this clonotype: At one boundary the junction diverges from the germline segment, which might be a read error. This chain links TRBV6-2 or TRBV6-3 with TRBJ2-7; 10 nucleotides agree with TRBD1. This CDR3 region has 15 residues. Germline V gene data show CDR1 as MNHEY and CDR2 as SVGEGT. In nucleotides, the CDR3 is TGTGCCAGCAGTTTCCGGGACAGGGGTACTTACGAGCGGTACTTC. It codes for CASSFRDRGTYERYF.

The rearrangement links TRBV5-1 to TRBJ1-1; TRBD1 is a possible D gene (5 bases). The CDR3 totals 20 residues. Germline values: CDR1 SGHRS, CDR2 YFSETQ. The V end was cut by 0 bases, the J end by 5 bases, with 29 bases between. The CDR3 bases are TGCGCCAGCAGCTTGGGCCTCAACCCTCGGGACTTTAATTTAGGGACTGAAGCTTTCTTT. Amino acid sequence: CASSLGLNPRDFNLGTEAFF.

In regard to this clonotype: A read error may explain this, as a much larger clone is one base away. The chain is built from TRBV11-1 and TRBJ1-1; no clear D gene. This CDR3 contains 13 residues. From germline, CDR1 is SGHAT and CDR2 FQDESV (reference sequence). CDR3 nucleotide sequence: TGTGCCAGCAGCTTAGCGAGGGATACTGAAGCTTCCTTT. Translation: CASSLARDTEASF.

This clonotype was observed many times. The CDR3 is CASSPSEQREGRTGELFF. The CDR3 nucleotides read TGTGCCAGCAGTCCCTCTGAACAGCGGGAGGGTCGGACCGGGGAGCTGTTTTTT. The J gene is TRBJ2-2, the V gene TRBV28; TRBD2 matches 10 bases. The CDR3 runs 18 residues. J gave up 5 bases and V 5 bases, and 14 bases lay outside the gene matches. Germline V gives CDR1 MDHEN, CDR2 SYDVKM.

This clonotype was found many times. The chain couples TRBV2 to TRBJ1-4; 7 bases align to TRBD1. V shed 7 bases, J shed 4 bases, and the junction held 9 bases outside the gene matches. This CDR3 is 15 amino acids long. Germline CDR1 reads SNHLY; CDR2 reads FYNNEI. CDR3 in DNA: TGTGCCAGCAACGGTCCGGGACAGTATAATGAAAAACTGTTTTTT. It translates to CASNGPGQYNEKLFF.